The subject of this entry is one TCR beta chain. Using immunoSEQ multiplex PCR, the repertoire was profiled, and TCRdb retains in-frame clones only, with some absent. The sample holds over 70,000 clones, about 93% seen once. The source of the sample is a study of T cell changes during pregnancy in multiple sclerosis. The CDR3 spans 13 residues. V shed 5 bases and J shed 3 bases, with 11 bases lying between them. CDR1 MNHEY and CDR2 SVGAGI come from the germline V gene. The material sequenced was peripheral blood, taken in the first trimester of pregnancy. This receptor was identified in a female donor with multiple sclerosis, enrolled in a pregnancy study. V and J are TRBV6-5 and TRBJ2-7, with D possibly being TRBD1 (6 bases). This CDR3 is CASSHGRGYEQYF. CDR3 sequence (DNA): TGTGCCAGCAGTCACGGCAGGGGCTACGAGCAGTACTTC.